Sequencing of this T cell receptor beta chain was carried out in a study of cytomegalovirus exposure and HLA in healthy donors. This table comes from immunoSEQ multiplex PCR, and its TCRdb copy is limited to in-frame clones, with some not included. The data contain about 250,000 clones, 87% of them seen just once; the ten biggest clones take up more than 10%. The clonotype comes from a man between 18 and 35 years old in good health and CMV-seropositive. Input material: PBMCs.

The CDR3 DNA reads as TGCGCCAGCAGCTTGGAAGGCGGAGGCACAGATACGCAGTATTTT. Amino acids: CASSLEGGGTDTQYF. The rearrangement uses TRBV5-1 and TRBJ2-3; D remains unclear. From germline, CDR1 is SGHRS and CDR2 YFSETQ. Trimming pared 0 bases from V and 1 base from J, leaving 9 bases between. This CDR3 comprises 15 residues.